This T cell receptor (beta chain) was found in a study of T-cell memory formation after mild COVID-19. As for the study in general: TCR clusters were mostly donor specific.

MiXCR was run by TCRdb on the 5' RACE reads, yielding one entry per CDR3 protein. There are about 470,000 distinct CDR3 sequences in the sample; roughly 25% occur only once, and around 12% lies in the top ten. This clonotype appeared a few times. Its antigen is still unknown. Study observations and caveats: Second-wave clones reaching peak frequency on day 37 lacked confirmed SARS-CoV-2 specificity. A balance of CD4 and CD8 characterized clones contracting day 15 to 85, whereas later expanders leaned CD4+.

Germline V gene data show CDR1 as SGHRS and CDR2 as YFSETQ. This CDR3 contains 12 residues. V was shortened by 4 bases and J by 6 bases, with 10 bases between the two germline ends. V gene TRBV5-1 combines with J gene TRBJ1-2; tentatively, D is TRBD1 (5 bases). The specimen was PBMCs or a T cell subset sorted from them (not recorded which). The source is an adult woman who had mild COVID-19 (a few samples of this study predate the infection). Cell type and time point are not known. CDR3 in DNA: TGCGCCAGCAGCGGCAGGGCCGATGGCTACACCTTC. It is translated as CASSGRADGYTF.